This passage covers 20 T cell receptor beta chains from one sample sequenced in a study of OX40 agonist ivuxolimab in advanced cancers. Libraries were prepared by immunoSEQ multiplex PCR; TCRdb keeps only in-frame clonotypes and omits some of them. The repertoire holds tens of thousands of clones, with approximately 81% as singletons. Sequences were derived from CD4+ or CD8+ T cells sorted from blood, sampled in a trial of the OX40 agonist ivuxolimab. Receptor source: an adult with an advanced solid tumor such as melanoma, head and neck, liver or kidney cancer.

This sequence joins TRBV6-6 and TRBJ2-7; D gene ambiguous. This CDR3 has 12 residues. Looked up from germline, CDR1 is MNHNY and CDR2 is SVGAGI (reference sequence). The V and J ends lost 2 bases and 4 bases respectively, with 6 bases between them. Written as DNA, the CDR3 is TGTGCCAGCAGTTACACGCCTTACGAGCAGTACTTC. Translated, it gives CASSYTPYEQYF.

The chain combines TRBV2 with TRBJ2-2; 8 bases match TRBD1. V lost 7 bases, J lost 5 bases, and 9 bases stayed unmatched. The CDR3 extends over 15 amino acids. CDR1 and CDR2 (germline): SNHLY, FYNNEI. CDR3 region: CASNGAGGQTGELFF. The CDR3 DNA reads TGTGCCAGCAACGGTGCAGGGGGCCAAACCGGGGAGCTGTTTTTT.

The rearrangement links TRBV7-9 to TRBJ1-1; D remains ambiguous. This CDR3 spans 14 amino acids. The germline V gene encodes CDR1 SEHNR and CDR2 FQNEAQ (reference sequence). The V end was cut by 2 bases, the J end by 1 base, with 8 bases between. The CDR3 reads CASSLIRRNTEAFF. The CDR3 nucleotides read TGTGCCAGCAGCTTAATCAGGCGGAACACTGAAGCTTTCTTT.

This chain uses TRBV6-6 with TRBJ2-7; 11 bases fit TRBD1. This CDR3 is 15 amino acids long. Germline-derived CDR1 and CDR2 are MNHNY and SVGAGI (reference sequence). V dropped 0 bases and J dropped 9; count of bases not matched to a gene: 7. The CDR3 nucleotides read TGTGCCAGCAGTTACTCGGGACAGGGGGACGGCGGGCAGTACTTC. This gives the protein CASSYSGQGDGGQYF.

The chain carries TRBV5-4 and TRBJ2-3, with D possibly being TRBD1 (6 bases). CDR1 is SGHNT, CDR2 YYREEE, per germline (reference sequence). The CDR3 contains 15 residues. V lost 3 bases, J lost 1 base, and 12 bases lay in between. The CDR3 loop reads CASSSTDRRTDTQYF. CDR3 sequence (DNA): TGTGCCAGCAGCTCGACTGACAGGCGCACAGATACGCAGTATTTT.

The count of this clone is one. The genes are TRBV19 and TRBJ2-7; 8 bases align to TRBD1. Trimming removed 5 bases from V and 0 bases from J; junction bases left unmatched: 9. The CDR3 runs 16 residues. Germline values: CDR1 LNHDA, CDR2 SQIVND (reference sequence). Written as DNA, the CDR3 is TGTGCCAGTAGTGGTAAACGGGACAGGTCCTCCTACGAGCAGTACTTC. Translating it yields CASSGKRDRSSYEQYF.

The rearrangement links TRBV7-6 to TRBJ2-3; weak D call: TRBD1 (6 bases). Deletions cut 4 bases from V and 2 bases from J, with 13 bases between. Germline V gene data show CDR1 as SGHVS and CDR2 as FNYEAQ. The CDR3 covers 15 residues. CDR3 residues: CASSSRRTVTDTQYF. CDR3 DNA: TGTGCCAGCAGCTCTCGAAGGACAGTCACAGATACGCAGTATTTT.

V usage is TRBV7-2 and J usage is TRBJ2-7, with D possibly being TRBD1 (6 bases). The V and J ends lost 0 bases and 6 bases respectively, with 9 bases between them. Germline CDR1 reads SGHTA; CDR2 reads FQGNSA. This CDR3 spans 13 amino acids. The CDR3 loop is CASSLAQGSEQYF. The CDR3 nucleotides read TGTGCCAGCAGCTTAGCGCAGGGGAGCGAGCAGTACTTC. The full variable domain, rest sourced from reference TRBV7-2 and TRBJ2-7, is GAGVSQSPSNKVTEKGKDVELRCDPISGHTALYWYRQSLGQGLEFLIYFQGNSAPDKSGLPSDRFSAERTGGSVSTLTIQRTQQEDSAVYLCASSLAQGSEQYFGPGTRLTVT.

Points on this clone: One end of the junction varies from germline; a read error may be responsible. V is TRBV29-1 and J is TRBJ1-1; 11 positions agree with TRBD1. The CDR3 totals 13 residues. Per the germline V gene, CDR1 is SQVTM and CDR2 is ANQGSEA. DNA for the CDR3: TGCAGCGTGGAAGGACAGGGGGCCACTGAAGCTTTCTTT. Amino acids: CSVEGQGATEAFF. The entire variable domain, with the rest obtained from reference TRBV29-1 and TRBJ1-1, is as follows: SAVISQKPSRDICQRGTSLTIQCQVDSQVTMMFWYRQQPGQSLTLIATANQGSEATYESGFVIDKFPISRPNLTFSTLTVSNMSPEDSSIYLCSVEGQGATEAFFGQGTRLTVV.

The V and J genes are TRBV5-1 and TRBJ2-3; TRBD2 is a possible D gene (6 bases). CDR1 is SGHRS, CDR2 YFSETQ, per germline. The CDR3 covers 14 residues. V lost 4 bases and J lost 0, with 9 bases in between. The CDR3 region has the DNA TGCGCCAGCAGCATCAGCGGGAGCACAGATACGCAGTATTTT. It translates to CASSISGSTDTQYF.

The rearrangement joins TRBV29-1 to TRBJ2-3; unclear D gene. Germline CDR1 and CDR2: SQVTM and ANQGSEA. Trimming removed 4 bases at V and 3 bases at J, with 11 bases between. The CDR3 has 13 residues. The DNA for the CDR3 is TGCAGCGTTGGGGCTGATCGGACAGATACGCAGTATTTT. It is translated as CSVGADRTDTQYF.

The chain carries TRBV7-8 and TRBJ1-2; no clear D gene. Germline V gene data show CDR1 as SGHVS and CDR2 as FQNEAQ. The CDR3 sequence is 15 residues long. Trimming removed 1 base at V and 3 bases at J, with 12 bases between. The CDR3 protein is CASSLVGIGDYGYTF. The CDR3 DNA reads as TGTGCCAGCAGCTTAGTGGGGATCGGGGACTATGGCTACACCTTC.

CDR3 sequence: CASSIDGQGFFEQYF. In DNA form, the CDR3 reads TGTGCCAGTAGTATTGATGGACAGGGGTTCTTCGAGCAGTACTTC. The chain couples TRBV19 to TRBJ2-7, with TRBD1 matching 9 bases. The CDR3 consists of 15 residues. Germline CDR1 LNHDA, CDR2 SQIVND (reference sequence). Trimming at V came to 3 bases and at J to 6 bases, leaving 9 bases not matched to a gene.

The V and J genes are TRBV5-6 and TRBJ2-7; D remains ambiguous. The V end was cut by 2 bases, the J end by 3 bases, with 15 bases between. In germline, CDR1 is SGHDT, CDR2 YYEEEE. The CDR3 has 15 residues. The CDR3 loop reads CASSFGSGAYYEQYF. Written as DNA, the CDR3 is TGTGCCAGCAGCTTCGGGTCAGGTGCTTACTACGAGCAGTACTTC.

This chain connects TRBV16 to TRBJ2-7, with 10 bases that match TRBD2. Germline V gives CDR1 KGHSY, CDR2 FQNENV. Unmatched junction bases numbered 7, after V lost 5 bases and J lost 3 bases. This CDR3 is built from 15 residues. For the CDR3, the DNA is TGTGCCAGCAGCGGTTTTAGCGGGGGGATCTACGAGCAGTACTTC. It codes for CASSGFSGGIYEQYF. Looking up the rest from reference TRBV16 and TRBJ2-7 gives the full variable domain: GEEVAQTPKHLVRGEGQKAKLYCAPIKGHSYVFWYQQVLKNEFKFLISFQNENVFDETGMPKERFSAKCLPNSPCSLEIQATKLEDSAVYFCASSGFSGGIYEQYFGPGTRLTVT.

V gene TRBV5-4 combines with J gene TRBJ2-5; 7 bases line up with TRBD1. Germline V lookup: CDR1 SGHNT, CDR2 YYREEE (reference sequence). V gave up 5 bases and J gave up 5 bases; unmatched junction bases: 9. The CDR3 is 14 amino acids. The CDR3 coding sequence is TGTGCCAGCAGTTCGGGACAGTCGCCTGAGACCCAGTACTTC. Translated, it gives CASSSGQSPETQYF.

This chain connects TRBV5-6 to TRBJ2-3; D not resolved. The V end was cut by 4 bases, the J end by 3 bases, with 9 bases between. Germline CDR1 is SGHDT and CDR2 is YYEEEE. There are 13 residues in the CDR3. In DNA, the CDR3 is TGTGCCAGCAGCCCCCCGAGGACAGATACGCAGTATTTT. Encoded protein: CASSPPRTDTQYF.

The chain recombines TRBV19 with TRBJ2-3; 11 bases are a match to TRBD2. In germline, CDR1 is LNHDA, CDR2 SQIVND (reference sequence). The J segment lost 8 bases and the V segment lost 6 bases, leaving 16 bases of the junction unmatched. The CDR3 totals 17 residues. CDR3 region: CASSTLAGGLIGVTQYF. Written as DNA, the CDR3 is TGTGCCAGTAGCACCCTAGCGGGGGGCCTTATAGGGGTTACGCAGTATTTT.

The chain joins TRBV27 to TRBJ2-2, with D perhaps assigned TRBD1 or TRBD2 (5 bases each). The V gene lost 6 bases and the J gene lost 2 bases, with 10 bases spanning the gap. The CDR3 totals 14 residues. Germline CDR1 and CDR2: MNHEY and SMNVEV (reference sequence). DNA of the CDR3: TGTGCCAGCAGGTTTGGGGGAAACACCGGGGAGCTGTTTTTT. Protein product: CASRFGGNTGELFF.

The chain couples TRBV2 to TRBJ1-1; D is uncertain. This CDR3 spans 12 amino acids. The germline V and J ends were trimmed by 3 bases and 3 bases, with 5 bases remaining between them. Per germline, CDR1 SNHLY and CDR2 FYNNEI. CDR3 protein: CASSDIYTEAFF. The CDR3 DNA reads as TGTGCCAGCAGTGACATCTACACTGAAGCTTTCTTT. Variable domain in full (rest from reference TRBV2 and TRBJ1-1): EPEVTQTPSHQVTQMGQEVILRCVPISNHLYFYWYRQILGQKVEFLVSFYNNEISEKSEIFDDQFSVERPDGSNFTLKIRSTKLEDSAMYFCASSDIYTEAFFGQGTRLTVV.